The 7 T cell receptor beta chains in this list originate from one sample, sequenced in a study of spatial heterogeneity in lung cancer. From the 5' RACE reads, TCRdb called clonotypes with MiXCR, one entry per CDR3 protein. The sample shows 35,000 to 45,000 distinct CDR3 sequences, about 5.2% of them seen only once. Regarding time point: sample taken at primary tumor resection. The sequencing here drew on PBMCs, taken at surgery. The receptors derive from a female donor with early-stage non-small cell lung cancer.

This clonotype was counted a few times. The V and J genes are TRBV5-5 and TRBJ2-3, with D perhaps matching TRBD2 (6 bases). Trimming left V 4 bases short and J 0 bases short, with 15 bases between. The CDR3 consists of 16 residues. CDR1 is SGHKS, CDR2 YYEKEE, per germline (reference sequence). CDR3 DNA: TGTGCCAGCAGCATCTCCGGACTACCTAGCACAGATACGCAGTATTTT. Protein product: CASSISGLPSTDTQYF.

This clonotype was picked up many times. The chain employs TRBV10-3 and TRBJ2-5; D may be TRBD1 (5 bases). This CDR3 is built from 13 residues. CDR1 and CDR2 (germline): ENHRY, SYGVKD. V shed 1 base and J shed 3 bases, with 6 bases lying between them. CDR3 amino acids: CAISEFREETQYF. For the CDR3, the DNA is TGTGCCATCAGTGAGTTCAGGGAAGAGACCCAGTACTTC.

This clonotype was seen more than once but under ten times. The V and J genes are TRBV27 and TRBJ1-1, with a possible D match to TRBD1 (6 bases). CDR3 size: 14 residues. Trimming stripped 3 bases from V and 5 bases from J, with 13 bases between. Germline-derived CDR1 and CDR2 are MNHEY and SMNVEV (reference sequence). The chain's CDR3 is CASSLRGKMTEAFF. The CDR3 nucleotides are TGTGCCAGCAGTTTGAGGGGGAAGATGACTGAAGCTTTCTTT.

This clonotype was counted at least ten times. The chain has TRBV4-1 and TRBJ2-2; D perhaps matches TRBD2 (5 bases). The CDR3 contains 16 residues. V lost 5 bases and J 6 bases, leaving 19 bases between the germline ends. Germline V gene lookup returns CDR1 MGHRA and CDR2 YSYEKL. DNA of the CDR3: TGCGCCAGCAGCATCTCCTCCGGGGTGGTGGCCGGGGAGCTGTTTTTT. Encoded protein: CASSISSGVVAGELFF.

The table lists this clonotype with many counts. The V and J genes are TRBV27 and TRBJ2-5, with D possibly being TRBD1 (5 bases). Trimming shortened V by 0 bases and J by 1 base, and 9 bases separated the two germline ends. The V gene's germline CDR1 is MNHEY and CDR2 SMNVEV (reference sequence). The CDR3 consists of 15 residues. The CDR3 DNA sequence: TGTGCCAGCAGTTTATCGCAGGGCCTCCAAGAGACCCAGTACTTC. Its protein product is CASSLSQGLQETQYF.

The rearrangement joins TRBV19 to TRBJ2-3; the match to TRBD2 covers 12 bases. The CDR3 sequence is 15 residues long. The germline CDR1 and CDR2 sequences are LNHDA and SQIVND (reference sequence). After removal of 6 bases from V and 6 bases from J, the junction contained 7 bases not matched to a gene. CDR3 in amino acids: CASSTSGGPSDTQYF. The CDR3 nucleotides read TGTGCCAGTAGCACTAGCGGGGGGCCGTCGGATACGCAGTATTTT.

The J gene is TRBJ1-2, the V gene TRBV30, with TRBD1 as a possible D gene (5 bases). The CDR3 runs 13 residues. Trimming took off 2 bases at V and 4 bases at J, with 11 bases between the two ends. In germline, CDR1 is GTSNPN, CDR2 SVGIG (reference sequence). In DNA form, the CDR3 reads TGTGCCTGGAGTCGCGACAGACCCTATGGCTACACCTTC. The encoded protein is CAWSRDRPYGYTF.